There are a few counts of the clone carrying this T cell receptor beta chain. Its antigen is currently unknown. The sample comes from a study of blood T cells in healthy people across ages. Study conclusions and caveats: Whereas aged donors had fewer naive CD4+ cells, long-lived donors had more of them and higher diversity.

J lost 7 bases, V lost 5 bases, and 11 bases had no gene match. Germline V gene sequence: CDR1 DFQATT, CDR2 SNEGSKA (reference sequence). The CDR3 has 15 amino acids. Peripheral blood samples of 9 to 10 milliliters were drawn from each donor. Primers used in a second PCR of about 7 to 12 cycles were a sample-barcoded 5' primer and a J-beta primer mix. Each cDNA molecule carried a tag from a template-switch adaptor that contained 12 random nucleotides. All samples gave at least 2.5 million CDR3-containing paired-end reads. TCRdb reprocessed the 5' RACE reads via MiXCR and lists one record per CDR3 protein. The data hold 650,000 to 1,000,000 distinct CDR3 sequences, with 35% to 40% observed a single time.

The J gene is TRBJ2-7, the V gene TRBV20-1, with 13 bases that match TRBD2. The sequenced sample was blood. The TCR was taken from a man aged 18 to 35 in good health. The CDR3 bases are TGCAGTGCTCCCAGACTAGCGGGGGGTACGGGTGAGCAGTACTTC. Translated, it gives CSAPRLAGGTGEQYF.